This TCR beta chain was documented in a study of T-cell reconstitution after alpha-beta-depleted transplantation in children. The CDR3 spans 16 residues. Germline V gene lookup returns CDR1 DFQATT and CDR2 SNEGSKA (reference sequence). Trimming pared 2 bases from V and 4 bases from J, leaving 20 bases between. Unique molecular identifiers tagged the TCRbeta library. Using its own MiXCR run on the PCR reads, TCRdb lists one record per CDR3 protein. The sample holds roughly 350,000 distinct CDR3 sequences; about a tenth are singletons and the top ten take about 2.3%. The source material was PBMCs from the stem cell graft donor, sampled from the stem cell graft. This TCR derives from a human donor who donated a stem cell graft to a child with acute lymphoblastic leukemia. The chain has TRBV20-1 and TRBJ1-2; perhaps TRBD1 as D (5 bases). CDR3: CSARSLRGEETYGYTF. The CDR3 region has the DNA TGCAGTGCTAGATCTCTGCGGGGGGAGGAGACCTATGGCTACACCTTC.